Listed below are T cell receptor beta chains from one sample, sequenced in a study of radiotherapy plus CTLA-4 blockade in lung cancer. Clones were read by immunoSEQ multiplex PCR, and TCRdb kept only the in-frame ones, dropping some. Of tens of thousands of clones listed, around 69% are singletons. This specimen consisted of peripheral blood, obtained from a patient treated with radiotherapy plus ipilimumab. The receptors derive from a human donor with non-small cell lung cancer who had stable disease on radiotherapy plus ipilimumab. Each CDR3 is given with its conserved first and last residue. The order of the fields is V gene, D gene, J gene, clone size, CDR3 DNA, CDR3 protein. A D gene is named only where the DNA matches it firmly. Clone size is stated in some rows and not others, as once, few, many or a class when expanded.

TRBV25-1,TRBD1,TRBJ2-5,.,TGTGCCAGCATTGATGGGACAGCTTCAGAGACCCAGTACTTC,CASIDGTASETQYF
TRBV29-1,.,TRBJ1-1,.,TGCAGCGCCCCAAACCCAGGCAGGGCCACTGAAGCTTTCTTT,CSAPNPGRATEAFF
TRBV19,TRBD1,TRBJ2-2,.,TGTGCCAGTAGGGACGGGACAGCGCCTAACACCGGGGAGCTGTTTTTT,CASRDGTAPNTGELFF
TRBV19,TRBD1,TRBJ1-2,.,TGTGCCAGTCATGACAGGGGTACAGGTGGCTACACCTTC,CASHDRGTGGYTF
TRBV6-1,.,TRBJ1-4,.,TGTGCCAGCAGTGAAATTTACGGGAAGGCTAATGAAAAACTGTTTTTT,CASSEIYGKANEKLFF
TRBV7-2,.,TRBJ2-2,.,TGTGCCAGCAGCTCCGGACGGCGGAACACCGGGGAGCTGTTTTTT,CASSSGRRNTGELFF
TRBV6-1,.,TRBJ1-2,.,TGTGCCAGCAGTACCCTTGACTATGGCTACACCTTC,CASSTLDYGYTF
TRBV11-2,TRBD2,TRBJ2-5,.,TGTGCCAGCAACTCCGGGACTAGCGTATCTCAAGAGACCCAGTACTTC,CASNSGTSVSQETQYF
TRBV9,.,TRBJ1-6,.,TGTGCCAGCAGCGTAGAGTGGACAGAAAATTCACCCCTCCACTTT,CASSVEWTENSPLHF
TRBV18,.,TRBJ1-4,few,TGTGCCAGCTCAGAAACTAATGAAAAACTGTTTTTT,CASSETNEKLFF
TRBV10-3,TRBD2,TRBJ2-2,.,TGTACCATTGCGGGGGGGCACACCGGGGAGCTGTTTTTT,CTIAGGHTGELFF
TRBV5-1,TRBD1,TRBJ1-2,few,TGCGCCAGCAGCCTACAGGGGGCGGATGGCTACACCTTC,CASSLQGADGYTF
TRBV11-2,TRBD1,TRBJ1-6,.,TGTGCCAGCAGCTTTCCCCTCCGCGGGACAGGGGGATATAATTCACCCCTCCACTTT,CASSFPLRGTGGYNSPLHF
TRBV15,.,TRBJ1-2,.,TGTGCCACCAGCAGAGGCCTGGGGGCAACTGGGAATGGCTACACCTTC,CATSRGLGATGNGYTF
TRBV5-4,TRBD2,TRBJ2-2,.,TGTGCCAGCAGCTTGGCCGGAGCGGGGGCGAACACCGGGGAGCTGTTTTTT,CASSLAGAGANTGELFF
TRBV10-3,TRBD1,TRBJ2-7,few,TGTGCCATCAGTGAGTCGGGACAGGACTACGAGCAGTACTTC,CAISESGQDYEQYF
TRBV5-1,.,TRBJ1-5,.,TGCGCCAGCAGCTTGGTCCCGGGAGATGGTCAGCCCCAGCATTTT,CASSLVPGDGQPQHF